This entry lists 27 T cell receptor beta chains sequenced from one sample in a study of T-cell reconstitution after alpha-beta-depleted transplantation in children. The TCRbeta library was prepared with unique molecular identifiers. TCRdb ran MiXCR on the PCR reads and lists one entry per CDR3 protein. The sample has about 420,000 distinct CDR3 sequences; approximately 10% are singletons. This material consisted of PBMCs from the stem cell graft donor, taken from the stem cell graft. The receptors originated from a human donor who donated a stem cell graft to a child with acute myeloid leukemia.

This clonotype was detected only a few times. The chain recombines TRBV25-1 with TRBJ2-7; 7 bases agree with TRBD1. Trimming took 8 bases from V and 2 from J; bases not matched to a gene: 9. The CDR3 loop spans 14 amino acids. Per germline, CDR1 MGHDK and CDR2 SYGVNS. The CDR3 sequence is CASGDRTRTYEQYF. The CDR3 region has the DNA TGTGCCAGCGGGGACAGAACGCGAACCTACGAGCAGTACTTC.

J is TRBJ1-1 and V is TRBV6-2 or TRBV6-3; D is uncertain. CDR1 and CDR2 from the germline V gene are MNHEY and SVGEGT. V was shortened by 6 bases and J by 2 bases, with 13 bases between the two germline ends. CDR3 length equals 14 residues. The CDR3 region is CASRDFGQNTEAFF. The CDR3 coding sequence is TGTGCCAGCAGAGACTTTGGCCAAAACACTGAAGCTTTCTTT.

This clonotype was seen a few times. CDR3 loop: CASREGDTQYF. CDR3 DNA: TGTGCCAGCAGGGAGGGCGATACGCAGTATTTT. The chain couples TRBV6-1 to TRBJ2-3; D is possibly TRBD2 (6 bases). This CDR3 is 11 amino acids long. V was shortened by 6 bases and J by 6 bases, with 7 bases between the two germline ends. Germline V gene sequence: CDR1 MNHNS, CDR2 SASEGT.

This clonotype was seen a few times. This rearrangement joins TRBV3-1 to TRBJ2-2, with D possibly being TRBD1 (5 bases). This CDR3 spans 16 amino acids. V was pared by 0 bases and J by 1 base, with 9 bases between. CDR1 and CDR2 (germline): LGHDT, YNNKEL (reference sequence). DNA for the CDR3: TGTGCCAGCAGCCAAGACAGGGCTGGGAACACCGGGGAGCTGTTTTTT. Encoded protein: CASSQDRAGNTGELFF. The full variable domain, its missing parts supplied by reference TRBV3-1 and TRBJ2-2, is DTAVSQTPKYLVTQMGNDKSIKCEQNLGHDTMYWYKQDSKKFLKIMFSYNNKELIINETVPNRFSPKSPDKAHLNLHINSLELGDSAVYFCASSQDRAGNTGELFFGEGSRLTVL.

The V gene is TRBV18, the J gene TRBJ2-7; no firm D call. CDR3 length: 13 amino acids. Trimming took off 3 bases at V and 5 bases at J, with 11 bases between the two ends. The germline CDR1 and CDR2 sequences are KGHSH and LQKENI. The CDR3 DNA is TGTGCCAGCTCACCTCCTACCCGGGACGAGCAGTACGTC. It translates to CASSPPTRDEQYV.

This clonotype was observed many times. The chain couples TRBV6-5 to TRBJ2-5, with 7 bases aligning to TRBD1. This CDR3 comprises 15 residues. V lost 2 bases and J lost 6; bases outside the gene matches: 9. Looked up from germline, CDR1 is MNHEY and CDR2 is SVGAGI. The CDR3 loop is CASSYSRTGFKTQYF. CDR3 sequence (DNA): TGTGCCAGCAGTTACAGCCGGACAGGTTTTAAGACCCAGTACTTC.

Only a few counts were recorded for this clonotype. The chain combines TRBV3-1 with TRBJ2-1, with 14 bases matching TRBD2. The CDR3 spans 20 residues. V was clipped by 5 bases and J by 7 bases; unmatched bases: 19. From germline, CDR1 is LGHDT and CDR2 YNNKEL (reference sequence). The CDR3 DNA follows: TGTGCCAGCAGCTCCCCGCGCTTGACTAGCGGGAGGGCCGGAGTAAATGAGCAGTTCTTC. Translating it yields CASSSPRLTSGRAGVNEQFF.

This clonotype was counted only a few times. The chain employs TRBV9 and TRBJ2-7; TRBD2 matches 7 bases. V lost 4 bases and J lost 1; bases outside the gene matches: 5. Germline V gene data show CDR1 as SGDLS and CDR2 as YYNGEE. The CDR3 runs 14 residues. The CDR3 sequence: CASSPQGLSYEQYF. Written as DNA, the CDR3 is TGTGCCAGCAGCCCCCAGGGACTATCCTACGAGCAGTACTTC. Combining the CDR3 with reference TRBV9 and TRBJ2-7 gives the whole variable domain DSGVTQTPKHLITATGQRVTLRCSPRSGDLSVYWYQQSLDQGLQFLIQYYNGEERAKGNILERFSAQQFPDLHSELNLSSLELGDSALYFCASSPQGLSYEQYFGPGTRLTVT.

This sequence joins TRBV10-3 and TRBJ1-1, with 7 positions matching TRBD1. The CDR3 sequence is 13 residues long. The V segment lost 2 bases and the J segment 4 bases; nucleotides outside the gene matches: 1. Germline loops: CDR1 ENHRY, CDR2 SYGVKD. The CDR3 bases are TGTGCCATCAGTGAGGACAGGGTCACTGAAGCTTTCTTT. Translation: CAISEDRVTEAFF.

This clonotype was detected a few times. V gene TRBV20-1 combines with J gene TRBJ2-3; 12 nucleotides align to TRBD2. V was pared by 3 bases and J by 8 bases, with 3 bases of the junction left unmatched. Germline CDR1 reads DFQATT; CDR2 reads SNEGSKA (reference sequence). This CDR3 has 13 residues. This chain's CDR3 is CSASTSGRSTQYF. The CDR3 DNA reads as TGCAGTGCTAGCACTAGCGGGAGGAGTACGCAGTATTTT.

This clonotype came up many times. CDR3 DNA: TGTGCCAGCAGCCAAGGGACAGCCACTGAAGCTTTCTTT. Encoded protein: CASSQGTATEAFF. The rearrangement links TRBV5-8 to TRBJ1-1; 7 bases line up with TRBD1. With 4 bases clipped from V and 4 bases from J, the junction kept 4 bases outside the gene matches. CDR1 is SGHTS, CDR2 YDEGEE, per germline. The CDR3 consists of 13 residues.

This clonotype has a count of ten or more. This chain uses TRBV29-1 with TRBJ2-5; 15 bases map to TRBD2. Trimming at V came to 6 bases and at J to 9 bases, leaving 11 bases not matched to a gene. Germline values: CDR1 SQVTM, CDR2 ANQGSEA. The CDR3 loop spans 15 amino acids. The CDR3 coding sequence is TGCAGCGTCCCTGCCGGGACTAGCGGGAGGATGGCCCAGTACTTC. Residues: CSVPAGTSGRMAQYF.

V and J are TRBV5-1 and TRBJ2-3; D is unresolved. The V end was cut by 3 bases, the J end by 3 bases, with 14 bases between. Germline V gene data show CDR1 as SGHRS and CDR2 as YFSETQ. The CDR3 has 15 amino acids. CDR3 sequence reads: CASSSDHGATDTQYF. The CDR3 region has the DNA TGCGCCAGCAGCTCGGACCATGGAGCGACAGATACGCAGTATTTT.

This clonotype was detected only a few times. The V call is TRBV5-1, the J call TRBJ1-1, with 7 bases lining up with TRBD1. Germline values: CDR1 SGHRS, CDR2 YFSETQ. The V gene end was trimmed by 1 base and the J gene end by 0 bases; junction bases not matched to a gene: 6. This CDR3 is 16 amino acids long. CDR3 nucleotides: TGCGCCAGCAGCTTGCGGTCAGGGGGAGTGAACACTGAAGCTTTCTTT. Protein sequence: CASSLRSGGVNTEAFF. The entire variable domain, with the rest obtained from reference TRBV5-1 and TRBJ1-1, is as follows: KAGVTQTPRYLIKTRGQQVTLSCSPISGHRSVSWYQQTPGQGLQFLFEYFSETQRNKGNFPGRFSGRQFSNSRSEMNVSTLELGDSALYLCASSLRSGGVNTEAFFGQGTRLTVV.

The chain is built from TRBV5-1 and TRBJ2-5; 7 nucleotides line up with TRBD1. CDR1 and CDR2 (germline): SGHRS, YFSETQ. The CDR3 length is 15 residues. J lost 0 bases, V lost 0 bases, and 2 bases had no gene match. CDR3 amino acids: CASSLAGQYQETQYF. The CDR3 DNA sequence: TGCGCCAGCAGCTTGGCGGGACAGTACCAAGAGACCCAGTACTTC.

Worth noting for this clonotype: Given a much more abundant clone one base away, this may be a read error. The V and J genes are TRBV5-6 and TRBJ2-3; perhaps TRBD2 as D (5 bases). The CDR3 extends over 17 amino acids. The germline V gene encodes CDR1 SGHDT and CDR2 YYEEEE. The CDR3 DNA follows: TGTGCCAGCAGCTTGGCCCCCTGGAGATCTAGCAGAGATACGCAGTATTTT. This codes for CASSLAPWRSSRDTQYF.

This clonotype has a handful of counts. The chain uses TRBV6-5 and TRBJ1-5; 7 bases are a match to TRBD1. Losses at the gene ends were 2 bases for V and 2 bases for J; bases not matched to a gene: 6. This CDR3 is built from 16 residues. Germline CDR1 reads MNHEY; CDR2 reads SVGAGI. CDR3 in DNA: TGTGCCAGCAGTTACGGTCCGGGGACAGGCAATCAGCCCCAGCATTTT. Protein sequence: CASSYGPGTGNQPQHF.

This clonotype was detected ten times or more. The chain is built from TRBV5-1 and TRBJ2-2; 7 bases agree with TRBD2. Germline CDR1 reads SGHRS; CDR2 reads YFSETQ. The CDR3 is made up of 14 amino acids. V dropped 0 bases and J dropped 4; count of bases not matched to a gene: 0. The CDR3 nucleotides read TGCGCCAGCAGCTTGGGACTAGCCACCGGGGAGCTGTTTTTT. Its translation is CASSLGLATGELFF.

The chain couples TRBV7-2 to TRBJ2-3, with 10 bases lining up with TRBD2. V lost 1 base to trimming and J lost 8 bases; unmatched junction nucleotides: 3. Germline V gene data show CDR1 as SGHTA and CDR2 as FQGNSA. The CDR3 sequence is 14 residues long. The CDR3 DNA reads TGTGCCAGCAGCTTAGGCCTAGCGGGGGCTACGCAGTATTTT. It encodes CASSLGLAGATQYF. Filled out from reference TRBV7-2 and TRBJ2-3, the complete variable domain reads GAGVSQSPSNKVTEKGKDVELRCDPISGHTALYWYRQSLGQGLEFLIYFQGNSAPDKSGLPSDRFSAERTGGSVSTLTIQRTQQEDSAVYLCASSLGLAGATQYFGPGTRLTVL.

This clonotype was found a few times. The chain carries TRBV10-3 and TRBJ2-1; 15 bases are shared with TRBD2. This CDR3 is built from 13 residues. Looked up from germline, CDR1 is ENHRY and CDR2 is SYGVKD. V shed 6 bases and J 12 bases; nucleotides not matched to a gene: 3. Here the CDR3 reads CAIRPGLAGGQFF. DNA for the CDR3: TGTGCCATCAGACCGGGACTAGCGGGAGGGCAGTTCTTC.

This clonotype was counted between two and nine times. The V gene is TRBV29-1, the J gene TRBJ2-1; D remains unclear. V lost 3 bases, J lost 4 bases, and 7 bases lay in between. CDR3 length equals 12 residues. The germline CDR1 and CDR2 sequences are SQVTM and ANQGSEA. The CDR3 bases are TGCAGCGTTGATCTTCGGTACAATGAGCAGTTCTTC. Amino acid sequence: CSVDLRYNEQFF.

The chain combines TRBV4-2 with TRBJ2-5; 10 bases fit TRBD2. Trimming took 4 bases from V and 5 from J; bases not matched to a gene: 10. Germline V gene data show CDR1 as LGHNA and CDR2 as YNFKEQ. This CDR3 has 16 amino acids. CDR3 DNA: TGTGCCAGCAGCCCCCGTCTAGCGGGAGTAGGGGAGACCCAGTACTTC. Its translation: CASSPRLAGVGETQYF.

This clonotype has just a few counts. The V gene is TRBV5-1, the J gene TRBJ2-1; 12 bases line up with TRBD2. Germline CDR1 is SGHRS and CDR2 is YFSETQ. The J segment lost 8 bases and the V segment lost 3 bases, leaving 6 bases of the junction unmatched. This CDR3 is 15 amino acids long. The CDR3 sequence: CASSSRTSGTDEQFF. CDR3 bases: TGCGCCAGCAGCTCCAGGACTAGCGGGACGGATGAGCAGTTCTTC.

V gene TRBV4-3 combines with J gene TRBJ2-3, with 7 bases matching TRBD2. CDR1 is LGHNA and CDR2 is YSLEER in the germline V gene. V was clipped by 0 bases and J by 1 base; unmatched bases: 7. The CDR3 runs to 17 residues. The CDR3 region is CASSQDFAGAGTDTQYF. CDR3 bases: TGCGCCAGCAGCCAAGATTTTGCGGGAGCTGGCACAGATACGCAGTATTTT.

This clonotype was counted only a few times. Its ends do not fully match the called genes, so a read error is possible. The chain combines TRBV20-1 with TRBJ2-3, with D maybe TRBD2 (6 bases). CDR3 length: 14 residues. Germline V CDR1 and CDR2: DFQATT, SNEGSKA (reference sequence). The CDR3 loop is CSAGDRLARDTQYF. The CDR3 nucleotides are TGCAGTGCTGGAGACCGCCTAGCGCGAGATACGCAGTATTTT.

V gene TRBV29-1 combines with J gene TRBJ2-1, with 7 bases fitting TRBD2. This CDR3 has 12 amino acids. Germline V gives CDR1 SQVTM, CDR2 ANQGSEA. The trim removed 6 bases at V and 15 bases at J, leaving 14 bases unmatched. Here the CDR3 reads CSVGVTAGDRFF. The CDR3, as DNA: TGCAGCGTGGGGGTGACGGCGGGAGACCGGTTCTTC.

This clonotype was seen repeatedly, ten times or more. The chain uses TRBV20-1 and TRBJ2-3, with D uncertain. CDR3 length: 12 residues. Germline CDR1 reads DFQATT; CDR2 reads SNEGSKA (reference sequence). V dropped 5 bases and J dropped 4 bases, with 10 bases sitting between them. CDR3 nucleotide sequence: TGCAGTGCTTTTAGTGGTCCAGATACGCAGTATTTT. Translating it yields CSAFSGPDTQYF.